A selection of T cell receptor beta chains follows, all from one sample in a study of CD8 T cells in ankylosing spondylitis. TCRdb re-called the 5' RACE reads through MiXCR, storing one row per CDR3 protein. The data contain roughly 86,000 distinct CDR3 sequences, 8.8% of them seen just once; the ten biggest clones take up 5.1%. Input material: blood, either unsorted or a sorted T cell fraction (not recorded which). These receptor sequences come from a male donor with ankylosing spondylitis or in good health (not recorded which). The CDR3 runs from the conserved cysteine through the conserved F or W. A D gene is named only where the DNA matches it firmly. The size field is filled for only some rows; it gives once, few, many or a size class.

14	TRBV6-5	TRBJ2-7	-	many	TGTGCCAGCAGTTACTCTCAGGGACCCTACGAGCAGTACTTC	CASSYSQGPYEQYF
16	TRBV14	TRBJ2-3	-	few	TGTGCCAGCAGCCAAGATGGCAGATTTAGCACAGATACGCAGTATTTT	CASSQDGRFSTDTQYF
13	TRBV30	TRBJ2-2	-	many	TGTGCCTGGTCCTCGAGTTTTTCCGGGGAGCTGTTTTTT	CAWSSSFSGELFF
14	TRBV7-6	TRBJ2-7	-	many	TGTGCCAGCAGCCACGGTGGCGTCTCCTACGAGCAGTACTTC	CASSHGGVSYEQYF
11	TRBV7-2	TRBJ2-1	-	many	TGTGCCAGCAGCCTTCAACATGAGCAGTTCTTC	CASSLQHEQFF
11	TRBV5-1	TRBJ2-5	-	many	TGCGCCAGCAGCTTGAAAGAGACCCAGTACTTC	CASSLKETQYF
15	TRBV2	TRBJ2-2	-	many	TGTGCCAGCAGTGCAGGGGGGGAGTACACCGGGGAGCTGTTTTTT	CASSAGGEYTGELFF
14	TRBV29-1	TRBJ2-6	-	medium-sized	TGCAGCGTTGAAGACACCTCTGGGGCCAACGTCCTGACTTTC	CSVEDTSGANVLTF
15	TRBV27	TRBJ1-1	-	many	TGTGCCAGCAGAGCAGCAGAGACGGCGAACACTGAAGCTTTCTTT	CASRAAETANTEAFF
14	TRBV20-1	TRBJ1-6	TRBD1	many	TGCAGTGCTTACGACAGGGGGCAACGTTCACCCCTCCACTTT	CSAYDRGQRSPLHF
17	TRBV7-8	TRBJ1-3	-	many	TGTGCCAGCAGCCCGCTGACCTCCGGGACATTCGGAAACACCATATATTTT	CASSPLTSGTFGNTIYF
12	TRBV5-1	TRBJ2-7	-	many	TGCGCCAGCAGCAAACAGGGATACGAGCAGTACTTC	CASSKQGYEQYF
13	TRBV15	TRBJ1-3	-	many	TGTGCCACCAGCAGAGATAGAGGAAACACCATATATTTT	CATSRDRGNTIYF
16	TRBV28	TRBJ2-4	-	many	TGTGCCAGCAGTTTAAGACACCAGGGGGCCAAAAACATTCAGTACTTC	CASSLRHQGAKNIQYF
15	TRBV7-2	TRBJ1-5	TRBD1	many	TGTGCCAGCAGCTTATTCAGGGACAGAAATCAGCCCCAGCATTTT	CASSLFRDRNQPQHF
16	TRBV5-1	TRBJ2-7	TRBD2	-	TGCGCCAGCAGCTTAGCGCTAGCGGGGAGCTACTACGAGCAGTACTTC	CASSLALAGSYYEQYF
16	TRBV11-2	TRBJ2-5	TRBD2	many	TGTGCCAGCAGCTTTCTCCTCACTAGCGCTAAAGAGACCCAGTACTTC	CASSFLLTSAKETQYF
14	TRBV4-2	TRBJ2-5	-	many	TGTGCCAGCAGCCAAGACAGCAGCAAAGAGACCCAGTACTTC	CASSQDSSKETQYF
14	TRBV12-3/TRBV12-4	TRBJ2-5	-	many	TGTGCCAGCAGTTACCGGGCCCCACAAGAGACCCAGTACTTC	CASSYRAPQETQYF
16	TRBV28	TRBJ2-1	-	many	TGTGCCAGCAGTGCAGGAGGCGCTTACTCCTACAATGAGCAGTTCTTC	CASSAGGAYSYNEQFF
11	TRBV29-1	TRBJ1-1	TRBD1	many	TGCAGCGTGGGGGACAGGGCTGAAGCTTTCTTT	CSVGDRAEAFF
16	TRBV6-2/TRBV6-3	TRBJ2-1	TRBD2	many	TGTGCCAGCAGCTACTCAGGACTAGCGGGGATGAATGAGCAGTTCTTC	CASSYSGLAGMNEQFF
14	TRBV5-1	TRBJ2-5	-	-	TGCGCCAGCAGCTCCCACAGGGACCAAGAGACCCAGTACTTC	CASSSHRDQETQYF
13	TRBV18	TRBJ2-2	-	few	TGTGCCAGCTCAGGGACTGCAGCGAGGGAGCTGTTTTTT	CASSGTAARELFF
12	TRBV7-3	TRBJ1-2	-	many	TGTGCCAGCAGCTTAACCTGGCAGTCCCACACCTTC	CASSLTWQSHTF
13	TRBV29-1	TRBJ2-5	TRBD1	-	TGCAGCGTTGGGACAGGGGTCGGGGAGACCCAGTACTTC	CSVGTGVGETQYF
15	TRBV3-1	TRBJ2-5	-	-	TGTGCCAGCAGCCAAGTTCGTGCCTCCGGGGAGACCCAGTACTTC	CASSQVRASGETQYF
16	TRBV15	TRBJ2-7	TRBD1	few	TGTGCCACCAGCACAATACGGGACAGAACAGCCTACGAGCAGTACTTC	CATSTIRDRTAYEQYF
12	TRBV12-5	TRBJ2-1	TRBD1	few	TGTGCTAGTGGGCTGACAGGGGATGAGCAGTTCTTC	CASGLTGDEQFF
17	TRBV4-1	TRBJ2-1	-	many	TGCGCCAGCAGCCAAGTTGGGACGCGGGTCTCCAACAATGAGCAGTTCTTC	CASSQVGTRVSNNEQFF
17	TRBV5-1	TRBJ1-5	-	many	TGCGCCAGCAGCTCTGACAGCTTCAGAGACTACAATCAGCCCCAGCATTTT	CASSSDSFRDYNQPQHF
13	TRBV20-1	TRBJ2-1	-	many	TGCAGTGCTAGAGGATACAACTACAATGAGCAGTTCTTC	CSARGYNYNEQFF